This T cell receptor beta chain came from a study of beta chain features in type 1 diabetes (dated 2018 in TCRdb). For the wider study: Patients and healthy donors did not differ in mean age, gender distribution, total cell number or subset yield. Across all samples, about 110 million sorted cells were examined, and cell number per subset correlated strongly with RNA yield. The study compared the TCRB repertoires of sorted circulating CD4+ T cell subsets in recently diagnosed type 1 diabetes patients with those in matched healthy donors. Regulatory and stem cell-like memory subsets were isolated from only 8 patients and about eight healthy donors, whereas naive and central memory subsets came from all 30 or so donors.

The study at large found these results: Shorter templates might have been favored by PCR, but patient and control samples were amplified and corrected together, so both groups would have been affected equally by any skew. Because the HLA sub-analyses included only small numbers of individuals, any influence of HLA type on TCRB rearrangement was left unresolved. At VDJ recombination sites, patients with type 1 diabetes made fewer insertions and deleted more nucleotides, a pattern implying thymic rearrangement abnormalities. Naive, central memory and regulatory TCRB repertoires appeared to be more similar among patients than among healthy donors. A moderate but significant shortening of TCRB CDR3 length was observed in type 1 diabetes patients in all four CD4+ subsets. Because cDNA was sequenced instead of genomic DNA, highly expressing activated cells could be over-represented, though the groups showed no difference in activation or CD3 levels.

The entire amount of isolated RNA was reverse transcribed using the High Capacity cDNA Reverse Transcription Kit, so the sequenced TCRB transcripts were expressed ones. Naive, central memory and regulatory T cell samples underwent deep immunoSEQ sequencing, averaging roughly 3.3 million total reads per sample. Sorted cells were lysed in RLT buffer and RNA was extracted with DNase-treated RNeasy Micro or Mini kits, depending on cell number. Each cell subset was processed on its own to prevent cross-contamination, while patient and healthy donor samples were processed together. The immunoSEQ multiplex PCR was used to amplify TCRB sequences from cDNA, yielding 87-bp fragments that span the CDR3 region. Sequencing of the amplicons was done on the Illumina HiSeq platform. As for the original processing: PCR bias was computationally corrected using synthetic template baselines, reads within Hamming distance 2 were collapsed, and singletons that could not be merged were discarded. Reads were aligned against IMGT so that V, D and J genes, CDR3 length and insertions or deletions at six rearrangement sites could be assigned. Within each subset, clonotype counts were normalized to the number of sorted cells before true diversity and Gini coefficients were calculated with the tcR R package. Repertoire sharing was quantified using the overlap coefficient calculated on TCRB nucleotide sequences. TCRdb stores this immuneACCESS table with in-frame sequences only. Part of the clones is absent; in the studies checked, under half of the shortfall reflects unresolved V genes, and no reason is known for the rest. D and trimming were read from the DNA, whereas the V and J calls and clone size are those reported in that table. This sample is represented by roughly 180,000 clones; under 9.5% of them were singletons. The top ten clones comprise approximately 0.54% of the sample.

This clone has only a few counts. Its antigen remains unidentified. No qualities accompany the bases; no much larger clone lies one base away. The CDR3 numbers 15 residues from cysteine through phenylalanine. The sequence is cut down to CDR3 DNA, 45 bases in frame from base 1. The germline V gene gives CDR1 as MDHEN and CDR2 as SYDVKM. V lost 7 bases and J lost 4 bases; the stretch between them is 20 bases long. Each donor gave one peripheral blood draw, around 0.12 L on average, collected into heparinised tubes. A BD FACSAria II and a panel including CD45RO, CCR7, CD25, CD127, CD95 and CD27 were used to sort naive, central memory, regulatory and stem cell-like memory CD4+ T cells. A purity above 95% was achieved for all sorted populations. Right away, PBMCs were isolated by Lymphoprep density gradient centrifugation and were stained directly, with no culture step. To minimize batch effects, samples were stained and sorted in pairs, one healthy donor with one patient per experiment.

Sequences were obtained from central memory CD4+ T cells from blood. This chain is built from TRBV28 and TRBJ2-7; the D gene is perhaps TRBD2, on 6 matching bases. The clonotype originates from a man aged 18 to 30 with type 1 diabetes. The nucleotides are TGTGCCAGCATCGCTGTAGGGAGGACTGGGTACGAGCAGTACTTC. It translates as CASIAVGRTGYEQYF.